The sequence of this TCR beta chain was determined in a study of chemoradiotherapy in HPV16-positive cancers (dated 2022 in TCRdb). Notes on the research overall: Functional T-cell assays on cells from two HPV16-positive patients defined candidate HPV-specific T-cell clones and common TCR motifs. The study asked whether T-cell immunity to the HPV oncoproteins E6 and E7 changes during chemoradiotherapy and whether this immunity affects survival. Next, the candidate HPV-specific TCRs and motifs were followed in TCR repertoires from about 90 patients with HPV-related cancers.

The CDR1 and CDR2 encoded by the germline V gene are SGDLS and YYNGEE. From the cysteine up to the phenylalanine, the CDR3 has a length of 16 residues. CDR3 DNA only is kept here, 48 bases in frame from base 1. The V end gives up 0 bases and the J end 11 bases, leaving 12 bases in the junction not matched to a gene. The library was produced with the immunoSEQ multiplex PCR assay. TCRdb retrieved this table from immuneACCESS and kept in-frame rearrangements only. Not all clones are present; in checked studies, unresolved V genes account for under half, and no reason is known for the remainder. This sample comprises roughly 2,500 clones, roughly 73% of them detected only once. The ten top clones hold roughly 9.1% of the sample. General findings and caveats noted by the study authors: Only a couple of HPV16-positive patients were used to derive the functional definition of HPV-specific T cells, and the survival association was reported for HPV16-positive patients. In HPV16-positive patients, expansion of HPV-responsive T cells during chemoradiotherapy was associated with improved recurrence-free survival. Expansion of candidate HPV-specific clones and E7-related TCR motifs was observed in the tumor microenvironment during treatment, whereas no such expansion was observed for non-HPV-specific T cells.

This clone was picked up a small number of times. Its antigen remains undetermined. No much larger clone exists at a distance of one base, and base qualities are not known. Repertoires were sampled repeatedly over the course of chemoradiotherapy, so clonal expansion could be followed in the tumor microenvironment. This receptor was obtained from a human donor with HPV-associated anogenital cancer. This specimen was tumor tissue, taken from a patient who underwent chemoradiotherapy. The chain couples TRBV9 to TRBJ1-4, and TRBD1 aligns with 8 junction nucleotides. The CDR3 reads as follows: CASSVEPGGALKKLFF. The nucleotide sequence reads as follows: TGTGCCAGCAGCGTAGAACCAGGGGGCGCATTGAAGAAACTGTTTTTT.